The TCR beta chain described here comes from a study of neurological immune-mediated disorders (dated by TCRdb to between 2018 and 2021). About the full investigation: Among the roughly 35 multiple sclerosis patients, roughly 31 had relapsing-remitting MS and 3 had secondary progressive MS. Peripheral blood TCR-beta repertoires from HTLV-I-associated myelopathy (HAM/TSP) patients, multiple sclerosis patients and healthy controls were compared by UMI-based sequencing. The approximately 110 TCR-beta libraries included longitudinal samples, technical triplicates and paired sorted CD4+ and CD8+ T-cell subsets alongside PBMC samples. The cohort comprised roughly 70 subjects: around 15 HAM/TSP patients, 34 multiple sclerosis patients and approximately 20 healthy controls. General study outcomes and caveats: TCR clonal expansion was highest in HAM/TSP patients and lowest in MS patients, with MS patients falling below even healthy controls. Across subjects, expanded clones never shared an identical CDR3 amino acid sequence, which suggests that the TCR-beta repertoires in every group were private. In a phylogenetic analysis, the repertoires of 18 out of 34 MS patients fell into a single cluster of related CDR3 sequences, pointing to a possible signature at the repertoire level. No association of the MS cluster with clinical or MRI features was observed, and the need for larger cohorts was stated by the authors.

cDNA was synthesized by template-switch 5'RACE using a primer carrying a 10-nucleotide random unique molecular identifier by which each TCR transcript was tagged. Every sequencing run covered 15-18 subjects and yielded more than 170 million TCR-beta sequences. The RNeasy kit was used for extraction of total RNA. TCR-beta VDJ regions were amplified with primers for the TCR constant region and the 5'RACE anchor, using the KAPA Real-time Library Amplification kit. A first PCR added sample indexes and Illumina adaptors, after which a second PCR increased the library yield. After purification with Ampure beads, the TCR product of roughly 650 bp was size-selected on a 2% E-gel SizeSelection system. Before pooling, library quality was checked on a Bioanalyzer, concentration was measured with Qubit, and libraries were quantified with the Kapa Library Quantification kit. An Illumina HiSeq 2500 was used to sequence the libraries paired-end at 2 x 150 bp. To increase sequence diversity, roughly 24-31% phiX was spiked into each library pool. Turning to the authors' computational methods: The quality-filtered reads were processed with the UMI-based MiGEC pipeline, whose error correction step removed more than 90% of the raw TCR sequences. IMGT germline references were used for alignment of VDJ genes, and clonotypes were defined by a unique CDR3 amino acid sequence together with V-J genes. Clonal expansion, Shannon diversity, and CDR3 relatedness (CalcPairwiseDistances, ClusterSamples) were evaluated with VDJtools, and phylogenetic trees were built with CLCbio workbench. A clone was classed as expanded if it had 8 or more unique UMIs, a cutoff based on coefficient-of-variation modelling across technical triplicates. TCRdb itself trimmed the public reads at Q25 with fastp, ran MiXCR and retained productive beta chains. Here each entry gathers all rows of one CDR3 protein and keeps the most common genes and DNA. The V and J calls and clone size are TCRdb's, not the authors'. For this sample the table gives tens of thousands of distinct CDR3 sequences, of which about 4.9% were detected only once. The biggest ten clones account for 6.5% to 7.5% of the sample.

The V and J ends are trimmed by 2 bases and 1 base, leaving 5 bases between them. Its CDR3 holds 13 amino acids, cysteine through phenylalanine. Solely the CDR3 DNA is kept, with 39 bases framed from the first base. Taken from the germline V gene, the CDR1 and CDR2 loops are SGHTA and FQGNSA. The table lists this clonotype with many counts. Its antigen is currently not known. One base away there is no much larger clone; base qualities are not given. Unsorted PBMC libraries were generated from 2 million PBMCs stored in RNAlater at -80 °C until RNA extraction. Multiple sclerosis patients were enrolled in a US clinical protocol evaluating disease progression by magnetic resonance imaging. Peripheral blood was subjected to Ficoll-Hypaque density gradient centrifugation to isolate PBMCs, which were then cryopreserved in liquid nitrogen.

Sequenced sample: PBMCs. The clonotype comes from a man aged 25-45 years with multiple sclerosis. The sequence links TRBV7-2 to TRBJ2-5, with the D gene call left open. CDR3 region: CASSLFGQETQYF. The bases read TGTGCCAGCAGCTTATTCGGCCAAGAGACCCAGTACTTC.